The 29 T cell receptor beta chains presented below share a single source sample, sequenced in a study of glioma-infiltrating T cells after dendritic cell vaccination. This table comes from immunoSEQ multiplex PCR, and its TCRdb copy is limited to in-frame clones, with some not included. This sample carries about 82,000 clones, approximately 90% of them seen once, and the ten largest clones take under 4%. This specimen was blood, taken before dendritic cell vaccination. Source of these receptors: a human donor with glioblastoma.

The chain uses TRBV6-1 and TRBJ2-5; tentative D call: TRBD2 (7 bases). Germline V CDR1 and CDR2: MNHNS, SASEGT. Deletions cut 4 bases from V and 4 bases from J, with 13 bases between. The CDR3 length is 14 residues. CDR3 in amino acids: CASSAGGIGETQYF. The CDR3 nucleotides are TGTGCCAGCAGTGCGGGGGGCATAGGAGAGACCCAGTACTTC.

The chain employs TRBV4-1 and TRBJ1-2, with TRBD1 matching over 7 bases. This CDR3 spans 16 amino acids. After removal of 6 bases from V and 3 bases from J, the junction contained 13 bases not matched to a gene. The germline gives CDR1 MGHRA, CDR2 YSYEKL. The CDR3 region has the DNA TGCGCCAGCAGACAGCAAGATGACAGGGTTTACTATGGCTACACCTTC. This codes for CASRQQDDRVYYGYTF.

The genes are TRBV7-3 and TRBJ2-1; 11 positions match TRBD2. CDR3 size: 17 residues. The trim removed 5 bases at V and 4 bases at J, leaving 10 bases unmatched. Germline loops: CDR1 SGHTA, CDR2 FQGTGA. This chain's CDR3 is CASSPGVAGGPYNEQFF. The CDR3 nucleotides read TGTGCCAGCAGCCCCGGGGTAGCGGGAGGGCCATACAATGAGCAGTTCTTC.

This rearrangement joins TRBV7-2 to TRBJ2-2; D might be TRBD2 (5 bases). This CDR3 has 14 residues. V was shortened by 5 bases and J by 6 bases, with 13 bases between the two germline ends. Germline lookup yields CDR1 SGHTA and CDR2 FQGNSA. The DNA for the CDR3 is TGTGCCAGCAGCCAGGTGTTGAGGGCCGGGGAGCTGTTTTTT. Amino acids: CASSQVLRAGELFF.

The rearrangement uses TRBV19 and TRBJ2-1; D might be TRBD2 (6 bases). Germline V gene lookup returns CDR1 LNHDA and CDR2 SQIVND (reference sequence). The CDR3 has 14 residues. The germline V and J ends were trimmed by 4 bases and 8 bases, with 15 bases remaining between them. The CDR3 reads CASSTGLPGHEQFF. CDR3 nucleotide sequence: TGTGCCAGTAGTACGGGACTCCCAGGGCATGAGCAGTTCTTC.

The chain couples TRBV6-5 to TRBJ2-7, with D possibly being TRBD2 (6 bases). Trimming stripped 6 bases from V and 0 bases from J, with 15 bases between. The CDR3 length is 15 residues. Germline CDR1 MNHEY, CDR2 SVGAGI. The CDR3 nucleotides read TGTGCCAGCAGCTCGGTAGCGGACCCCTCCTACGAGCAGTACTTC. This sequence encodes CASSSVADPSYEQYF.

J is TRBJ2-2 and V is TRBV7-9; weak D call: TRBD2 (5 bases). CDR1 SEHNR and CDR2 FQNEAQ come from the germline V gene (reference sequence). The CDR3 has 10 residues. V was shortened by 8 bases and J by 14 bases, with 12 bases between the two germline ends. CDR3 residues: CASEPGYLFF. CDR3 coding DNA: TGTGCCAGCGAACCGGGATATCTGTTTTTT.

The chain couples TRBV29-1 to TRBJ2-5; 7 bases map to TRBD2. Judging by the DNA end, TRBJ2-7 fits better; the J call may be wrong. CDR1 is SQVTM and CDR2 is ANQGSEA in the germline V gene. CDR3 size: 13 residues. The CDR3 spells CSTRGGSSYEQYF. In DNA form, the CDR3 reads TGCAGCACGAGGGGCGGGAGCTCCTACGAGCAGTACTTC.

The chain carries TRBV9 and TRBJ1-1, with D possibly TRBD1 on 6 matching bases. Trimming cost V 4 bases and J 4 bases, with 11 bases left between them. CDR3 length equals 13 residues. CDR1 and CDR2 (germline): SGDLS, YYNGEE. The CDR3 sequence is CASSFRGSTEAFF. In DNA, the CDR3 is TGTGCCAGCAGCTTCAGGGGTTCCACTGAAGCTTTCTTT.

This clone is a singleton in its sample. V and J are TRBV7-2 and TRBJ2-2, with 7 bases fitting TRBD2. The length of the CDR3 is 16 residues. The germline V gene encodes CDR1 SGHTA and CDR2 FQGNSA. V lost 7 bases, J lost 5 bases, and 13 bases stayed unmatched. The CDR3 loop is CASTISSAGRTGELFF. The CDR3, as DNA: TGTGCCAGCACCATATCCTCAGCGGGGCGGACCGGGGAGCTGTTTTTT.

Concerning this clone: This CDR3 is also generated by other DNA sequences in the sample. This CDR3 is CASSPGTGGEQYF. CDR3 sequence (DNA): TGTGCCAGCAGCCCTGGGACAGGGGGTGAGCAGTACTTC. The chain joins TRBV7-9 to TRBJ2-7; 11 positions agree with TRBD1. V shed 5 bases and J 7 bases; nucleotides not matched to a gene: 4. The CDR3 contains 13 residues. CDR1 is SEHNR and CDR2 is FQNEAQ in the germline V gene (reference sequence).

The CDR3 bases are TGTGCCAGCAGCTTGGGACTAGCGGGGGACTCCTACGAGCAGTACTTC. It encodes CASSLGLAGDSYEQYF. This sequence joins TRBV5-4 and TRBJ2-7; 12 bases are shared with TRBD2. The germline V gene encodes CDR1 SGHNT and CDR2 YYREEE (reference sequence). J gave up 0 bases and V 0 bases, and 1 base lay outside the gene matches. The CDR3 totals 16 residues.

The chain joins TRBV5-3 to TRBJ2-3; 11 bases are shared with TRBD2. TRBV5-3 is placed among ORFs of uncertain function. This CDR3 is built from 17 residues. J lost 4 bases, V lost 1 base, and 8 bases had no gene match. CDR3 DNA: TGTGCCAGAAGCTTGCTAGCGGGAGGAGGGTGGGCAGATACGCAGTATTTT. Its protein product is CARSLLAGGGWADTQYF.

The V gene is TRBV30, the J gene TRBJ1-5, with a weak D call TRBD1 (5 bases). The CDR3 length is 15 residues. The V gene lost 3 bases and the J gene lost 5 bases, with 17 bases spanning the gap. CDR1 is GTSNPN, CDR2 SVGIG, per germline (reference sequence). The CDR3 is CAWSLSGGVDQPQHF. The CDR3 bases are TGTGCCTGGAGCCTCAGTGGAGGGGTGGATCAGCCCCAGCATTTT.

The rearrangement joins TRBV30 to TRBJ2-1; weak D call: TRBD1 (7 bases). Germline V gives CDR1 GTSNPN, CDR2 SVGIG (reference sequence). V was clipped by 1 base and J by 5 bases, with 15 bases between them. This CDR3 has 15 residues. The CDR3 DNA sequence: TGTGCCTGGAGTGCGCTCAGGGGGAGGAACAATGAGCAGTTCTTC. Translated: CAWSALRGRNNEQFF.

The chain combines TRBV2 with TRBJ1-5, with a tentative D call TRBD1 (6 bases). The CDR3 spans 13 residues. The germline gives CDR1 SNHLY, CDR2 FYNNEI. V was clipped by 2 bases and J by 7 bases, with 9 bases between them. In DNA, the CDR3 is TGTGCCAGCAGTGAAATGGGACACCAGCCCCAGCATTTT. Translated, it gives CASSEMGHQPQHF.

The chain has TRBV6-1 and TRBJ1-5; D may be TRBD1 (6 bases). V gave up 6 bases and J gave up 1 base, with 13 bases separating them. This CDR3 has 15 amino acids. The germline V gene has CDR1 MNHNS and CDR2 SASEGT. The CDR3 is CASRLPGQSNQPQHF. The CDR3 bases are TGTGCCAGCAGACTCCCGGGACAAAGCAATCAGCCCCAGCATTTT.

The chain recombines TRBV14 with TRBJ1-2; TRBD1 might be the D (6 bases). The CDR3 length is 14 residues. Deletions cut 1 base from V and 8 bases from J, with 14 bases between. Per the germline V gene, CDR1 is SGHDN and CDR2 is FVKESK. The CDR3 coding sequence is TGTGCCAGCAGCCAAGCCCCGGCAGGGGAGGGCTACACCTTC. Protein sequence: CASSQAPAGEGYTF.

Only a few counts were recorded for this clone. The CDR3 spells CASSDGYNSPLHF. The DNA for the CDR3 is TGTGCCAGCAGTGACGGGTATAATTCACCCCTCCACTTT. The chain combines TRBV6-1 with TRBJ1-6; the D is unclear. V was clipped by 3 bases and J by 4 bases, with 4 bases between them. CDR3 length equals 13 residues. Germline loops: CDR1 MNHNS, CDR2 SASEGT.

The chain carries TRBV7-2 and TRBJ2-7; tentatively, D is TRBD2 (6 bases). Between the trimmed V and J ends, which lost 5 bases and 5 bases, there was a span of 13 bases. The CDR3 has 13 residues. Germline V gene data show CDR1 as SGHTA and CDR2 as FQGNSA. The CDR3 here is CASSNVGGDEQYF. The DNA of the CDR3 is TGTGCCAGCAGCAATGTCGGAGGGGACGAGCAGTACTTC.

This chain uses TRBV10-3 with TRBJ2-1; D is unresolved. V dropped 7 bases and J dropped 4 bases, with 11 bases sitting between them. Germline CDR1 is ENHRY and CDR2 is SYGVKD. The CDR3 runs to 13 residues. DNA for the CDR3: TGTGCCATCAACGACGGAGAATACAATGAGCAGTTCTTC. Translation gives CAINDGEYNEQFF.

This clone occurred a few times. In DNA form, the CDR3 reads TGTGCCAGCAACCGACAGGGACCGAACACTGAAGCTTTCTTT. It is translated as CASNRQGPNTEAFF. The chain is built from TRBV27 and TRBJ1-1, with 7 bases aligning to TRBD1. The CDR3 has 14 amino acids. V dropped 7 bases and J dropped 1; count of bases not matched to a gene: 6. The germline CDR1 and CDR2 sequences are MNHEY and SMNVEV (reference sequence).

This chain connects TRBV11-3 to TRBJ2-3; the D is unclear. Per germline, CDR1 SGHNT and CDR2 YENEEA. The CDR3 loop spans 13 amino acids. Between the trimmed V and J ends, which lost 0 bases and 4 bases, there was a span of 5 bases. The CDR3 DNA follows: TGTGCCAGCAGCTTAGAACTGGCAGATACGCAGTATTTT. Protein sequence: CASSLELADTQYF.

V gene TRBV19 combines with J gene TRBJ1-1; possibly TRBD1 for D (5 bases). Germline V gene data show CDR1 as LNHDA and CDR2 as SQIVND (reference sequence). Trimming cost V 6 bases and J 3 bases, with 14 bases left between them. The CDR3 loop spans 14 amino acids. The CDR3 region is CASRTGVAYTEAFF. The CDR3 nucleotides are TGTGCCAGTAGGACGGGGGTCGCGTACACTGAAGCTTTCTTT. Supplemented by reference TRBV19 and TRBJ1-1, the full variable domain reads DGGITQSPKYLFRKEGQNVTLSCEQNLNHDAMYWYRQDPGQGLRLIYYSQIVNDFQKGDIAEGYSVSREKKESFPLTVTSAQKNPTAFYLCASRTGVAYTEAFFGQGTRLTVV.

This clone came up once. The CDR3 spells CASGSSFRRVTDTQYF. The CDR3 coding sequence is TGTGCCAGCGGGTCCTCCTTTCGGAGGGTCACAGATACGCAGTATTTT. This chain uses TRBV28 with TRBJ2-3; D might be TRBD2 (6 bases). This CDR3 has 16 amino acids. The V end lost 8 bases, the J end lost 2 bases, and 20 bases lay between the germline ends. The germline CDR1 and CDR2 sequences are MDHEN and SYDVKM.

This chain joins TRBV6-1 and TRBJ2-7, with a weak D call TRBD2 (6 bases). V lost 0 bases and J 2 bases, leaving 11 bases between the germline ends. The CDR3 has 15 residues. Germline CDR1 and CDR2: MNHNS and SASEGT. CDR3 bases: TGTGCCAGCAGTGAAGCGCTCCCGGGGGCCTACGAGCAGTACTTC. This gives the protein CASSEALPGAYEQYF.

The V gene is TRBV11-3, the J gene TRBJ1-4, with TRBD1 identical over 10 bases. The J segment lost 0 bases and the V segment lost 4 bases, leaving 8 bases of the junction unmatched. The germline gives CDR1 SGHNT, CDR2 YENEEA. The CDR3 spans 18 residues. CDR3 region: CASSSGTGEYATNEKLFF. The CDR3 bases are TGTGCCAGCAGCTCAGGGACAGGGGAATACGCAACTAATGAAAAACTGTTTTTT.

The gene calls are TRBV29-1 and TRBJ2-7; D is possibly TRBD1 (5 bases). Trimming removed 0 bases from V and 3 bases from J, with 9 bases in between. The germline V gene encodes CDR1 SQVTM and CDR2 ANQGSEA. CDR3 size: 13 residues. CDR3 DNA sequence: TGCAGCGTTGAAGAAATCCAGGGCTACGAGCAGTACTTC. This translates into CSVEEIQGYEQYF.

The rearrangement joins TRBV7-8 to TRBJ1-2; D ambiguous. CDR3 length equals 18 residues. CDR1 SGHVS and CDR2 FQNEAQ come from the germline V gene. The germline V and J ends were trimmed by 2 bases and 2 bases, with 21 bases remaining between them. Here the CDR3 reads CASSLLRRAWGENYGYTF. The CDR3 bases are TGTGCCAGCAGCTTATTACGGCGGGCTTGGGGTGAAAACTATGGCTACACCTTC.